The T cell receptor beta chain described here comes from a study of T cell responses to AZD1222 COVID-19 vaccine. Study-level points and caveats: White British ancestry dominated among donors, who included more females, and clonal diversity was possibly underestimated.

In this sample, this clone turned up a few times. Its matching antigen is unknown. The CDR3 totals 16 residues. Trimming cost V 2 bases and J 0 bases; bases outside gene matches: 2. The germline V gene has CDR1 SGHRS and CDR2 YFSETQ. Sequencing used immunoSEQ multiplex PCR; TCRdb keeps in-frame clones, though not all of them. Of around 140,000 clones detected, roughly 93% appear once; the ten largest clones hold around 5%. The sequence was collected from an adult in good health. The specimen comprised peripheral blood, sampled on day 0 of AZD1222 vaccination. This sequence joins TRBV5-1 and TRBJ1-6; 7 positions match TRBD1. This CDR3 is CASSFTGASYNSPLHF. CDR3 DNA sequence: TGCGCCAGCAGCTTCACAGGGGCCTCCTATAATTCACCCCTCCACTTT.